This is a list of T cell receptor beta chains from one sample in a study of cytomegalovirus exposure and HLA in healthy donors. Assay used: immunoSEQ multiplex PCR; TCRdb lists only in-frame clones, some missing. The sample holds roughly 200,000 clones. The source material was PBMCs. These TCRs come from a young man in good health and CMV-seronegative. The CDR3 runs from the conserved cysteine through the conserved F or W. A D gene is named only where the DNA matches it firmly.

j_call v_call d_call cdr3_aa cdr3_nt
TRBJ2-1 TRBV19 TRBD2 CASSTGLADNNEQFF TGTGCCAGTAGTACCGGACTAGCGGACAACAATGAGCAGTTCTTC
TRBJ2-7 TRBV9 . CASSVASSQPYEQYF TGTGCCAGCAGCGTAGCTTCTAGCCAACCCTACGAGCAGTACTTC
TRBJ2-1 TRBV7-9 TRBD1 CASSFGTGRHEQFF TGTGCCAGCAGCTTCGGGACAGGGAGACATGAGCAGTTCTTC
TRBJ1-2 TRBV28 . CASSLKRGGYTF TGTGCCAGCAGTTTGAAGCGGGGCGGCTACACCTTC
TRBJ2-1 TRBV10-2 TRBD2 CASSLAGGNEQFF TGCGCCAGCAGTCTAGCGGGAGGAAATGAGCAGTTCTTC
TRBJ2-3 TRBV15 TRBD2 CATSREITSGGRDTDTQYF TGTGCCACCAGCAGAGAGATTACTAGCGGGGGCCGCGACACAGATACGCAGTATTTT
TRBJ1-1 TRBV7-2 TRBD1 CASSSIHQGGRAFF TGTGCCAGCAGCTCGATCCATCAAGGGGGCCGGGCTTTCTTT
TRBJ2-2 TRBV30 . CAWSYKRRGELFF TGTGCCTGGAGCTACAAGAGGAGAGGGGAGCTGTTTTTT
TRBJ2-1 TRBV4-1 TRBD2 CASSQAPILAGRPSSYNEQFF TGCGCCAGCAGCCAAGCTCCGATACTAGCGGGACGGCCGAGCTCCTACAATGAGCAGTTCTTC
TRBJ1-5 TRBV7-9 . CASSLGQGGPPGGNQPQHF TGTGCCAGCAGCTTAGGCCAGGGCGGACCACCGGGGGGCAATCAGCCCCAGCATTTT
TRBJ1-2 TRBV6-6 . CASSYSSKAGGYGYTF TGTGCCAGCAGTTACTCGAGTAAGGCAGGCGGGTATGGCTACACCTTC
TRBJ1-2 TRBV19 TRBD1 CASSIDLKGAQGGYTF TGTGCCAGTAGTATAGATCTAAAGGGGGCTCAGGGTGGCTACACCTTC
TRBJ1-4 TRBV6-6 TRBD1 CASRSPGQGNEKLFF TGTGCCAGCAGGTCCCCGGGACAGGGTAATGAAAAACTGTTTTTT
TRBJ2-7 TRBV7-9 TRBD2 CASSLSSGGPRDEQYF TGTGCCAGCAGCTTAAGTAGCGGGGGGCCACGCGACGAGCAGTACTTC
TRBJ1-4 TRBV23-1 . CASSQSTASATNEKLFF TGCGCCAGCAGTCAATCTACAGCCTCTGCAACTAATGAAAAACTGTTTTTT
TRBJ1-2 TRBV7-8 TRBD1 CASSLSDSRQGARYGYTF TGTGCCAGCAGCCTCTCTGACAGTCGGCAGGGGGCGAGGTATGGCTACACCTTC
TRBJ2-1 TRBV4-2 TRBD2 CASSHSGSEYNEQFF TGTGCCAGCAGTCATAGCGGGAGCGAGTACAATGAGCAGTTCTTC
TRBJ1-1 TRBV5-1 . CASSLELTPNTEAFF TGCGCCAGCAGCTTGGAACTCACGCCGAACACTGAAGCTTTCTTT
TRBJ1-6 TRBV9 . CASSVEDTGFSYNSPLHF TGTGCCAGCAGCGTAGAGGACACCGGCTTCTCCTATAATTCACCCCTCCACTTT
TRBJ2-3 TRBV5-1 . CASSLRRADTQYF TGCGCCAGCAGCTTAAGGAGGGCAGATACGCAGTATTTT
TRBJ2-2 TRBV27 . CASSRRAGLNTGELFF TGTGCCAGCAGCCGGAGGGCAGGGTTGAACACCGGGGAGCTGTTTTTT
TRBJ1-2 TRBV5-8 TRBD1 CASSLALRTGSYTF TGTGCCAGCAGCTTGGCCCTCCGGACAGGAAGCTACACCTTC
TRBJ1-3 TRBV30 . CAWIGRAGNTIYF TGTGCCTGGATAGGCAGGGCTGGAAACACCATATATTTT
TRBJ2-5 TRBV5-1 TRBD1 CASSIGQGGETQYF TGCGCCAGCAGTATAGGACAGGGGGGAGAGACCCAGTACTTC
TRBJ1-5 TRBV27 . CASSPSGGQPQHF TGTGCCAGCAGTCCGTCCGGCGGTCAGCCCCAGCATTTT
TRBJ1-2 TRBV4-1 TRBD1 CASSQGQGPRNYGYTF TGCGCCAGCAGCCAAGGACAGGGACCGAGAAACTATGGCTACACCTTC
TRBJ1-2 TRBV11-2 . CASSSFRVGSNYGYTF TGTGCCAGCAGCTCATTCAGGGTTGGTAGTAACTATGGCTACACCTTC
TRBJ2-7 TRBV11-2 TRBD1 CASSSQGAGREQYF TGTGCCAGCAGCTCACAGGGGGCAGGTAGGGAGCAGTACTTC
TRBJ1-2 TRBV28 TRBD1 CASRTGRPDGYTF TGTGCCAGCAGGACAGGGCGACCCGATGGCTACACCTTC
TRBJ2-7 TRBV6-6 TRBD2 CASALAGGRSYEQYF TGTGCCAGCGCTTTGGCGGGGGGGCGCAGCTACGAGCAGTACTTC
TRBJ1-1 TRBV2 TRBD1 CASSVGQGVAEAFF TGTGCCAGCAGTGTTGGTCAGGGGGTGGCTGAAGCTTTCTTT
TRBJ2-3 TRBV30 TRBD1 CAWNRDRGMGTQYF TGTGCCTGGAACCGGGACAGGGGTATGGGTACGCAGTATTTT
TRBJ1-1 TRBV4-1 TRBD1 CASSLRDRRMNTEAFF TGCGCCAGCAGTCTCCGGGACAGAAGAATGAACACTGAAGCTTTCTTT
TRBJ2-3 TRBV30 . CAWRSGDTQYF TGTGCCTGGAGATCCGGAGATACGCAGTATTTT
TRBJ1-5 TRBV4-3 TRBD1 CASSLQGVDQPQHF TGCGCCAGCAGCCTACAGGGGGTCGATCAGCCCCAGCATTTT
TRBJ2-5 TRBV15 TRBD1 CATSRDRGQGGETQYF TGTGCCACCAGCAGAGATCGGGGACAGGGAGGAGAGACCCAGTACTTC
TRBJ1-6 TRBV7-6 . CASSLSVGGTNSPLHF TGTGCCAGCAGCTTATCGGTAGGCGGAACTAATTCACCCCTCCACTTT
TRBJ2-3 TRBV28 TRBD2 CASSFGSGSSDTQYF TGTGCCAGCAGTTTTGGTAGCGGGAGCTCAGATACGCAGTATTTT
TRBJ2-7 TRBV2 TRBD1 CASSRTGESYEQYF TGTGCCAGCAGCAGGACAGGGGAGTCCTACGAGCAGTACTTC
TRBJ1-1 TRBV18 . CASSSQNTEAFF TGTGCCAGCTCCAGTCAGAACACTGAAGCTTTCTTT
TRBJ1-2 TRBV7-9 . CASRAGAYNYGYTF TGTGCCAGCAGGGCAGGGGCATATAACTATGGCTACACCTTC
TRBJ1-2 TRBV18 TRBD1 CASSGQGTYYGYTF TGTGCCAGCTCTGGACAGGGGACCTACTATGGCTACACCTTC
TRBJ1-1 TRBV5-1 . CASRDGGGTEAFF TGCGCCAGCAGAGACGGGGGGGGGACTGAAGCTTTCTTT
TRBJ1-2 TRBV6-1 TRBD1 CAGGQGSYYGYTF TGTGCCGGTGGACAGGGGTCGTACTATGGCTACACCTTC
TRBJ1-6 TRBV2 . CASSEARGSSYNSPLHF TGTGCCAGCAGTGAAGCGAGGGGGAGCTCCTATAATTCACCCCTCCACTTT
TRBJ1-2 TRBV7-6 . CASSSTSREGGYTF TGTGCCAGCAGCTCCACCTCCCGGGAGGGCGGCTACACCTTC
TRBJ2-2 TRBV5-1 . CASSSDLDSLYRTGELFF TGCGCCAGCAGCTCGGATCTCGACAGCCTGTATCGCACCGGGGAGCTGTTTTTT